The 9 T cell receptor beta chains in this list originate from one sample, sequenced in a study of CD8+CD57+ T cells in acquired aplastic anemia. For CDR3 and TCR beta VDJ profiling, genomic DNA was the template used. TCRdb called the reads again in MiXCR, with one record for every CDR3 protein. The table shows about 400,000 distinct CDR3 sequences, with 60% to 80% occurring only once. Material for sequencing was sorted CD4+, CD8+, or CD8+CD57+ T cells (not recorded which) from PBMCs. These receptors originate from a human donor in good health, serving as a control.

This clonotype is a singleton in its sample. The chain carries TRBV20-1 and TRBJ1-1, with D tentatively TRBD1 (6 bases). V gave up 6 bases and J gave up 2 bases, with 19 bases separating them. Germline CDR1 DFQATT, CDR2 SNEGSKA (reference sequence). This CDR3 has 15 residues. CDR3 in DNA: TGCAGTGCGAGGAGGGGGGCTGGAAACAACACTGAAGCTTTCTTT. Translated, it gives CSARRGAGNNTEAFF.

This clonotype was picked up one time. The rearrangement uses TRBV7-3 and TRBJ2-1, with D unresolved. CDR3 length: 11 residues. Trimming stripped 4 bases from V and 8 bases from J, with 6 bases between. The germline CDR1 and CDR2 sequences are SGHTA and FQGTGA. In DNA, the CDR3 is TGTGCCAGCAGCTCTTGGGATGAGCAGTTCTTC. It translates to CASSSWDEQFF.

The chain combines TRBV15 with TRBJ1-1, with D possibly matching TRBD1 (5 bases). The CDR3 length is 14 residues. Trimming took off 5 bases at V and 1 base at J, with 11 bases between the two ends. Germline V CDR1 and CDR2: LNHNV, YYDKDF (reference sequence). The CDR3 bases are TGTGCCACCAGCCAGCGACAGACGAACACTGAAGCTTTCTTT. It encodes CATSQRQTNTEAFF.

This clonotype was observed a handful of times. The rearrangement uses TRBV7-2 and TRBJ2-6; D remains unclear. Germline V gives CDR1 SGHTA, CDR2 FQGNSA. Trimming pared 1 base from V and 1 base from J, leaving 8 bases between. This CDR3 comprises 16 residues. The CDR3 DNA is TGTGCCAGCAGCTTAGGGGGTGGGTCTGGGGCCAACGTCCTGACTTTC. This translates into CASSLGGGSGANVLTF.

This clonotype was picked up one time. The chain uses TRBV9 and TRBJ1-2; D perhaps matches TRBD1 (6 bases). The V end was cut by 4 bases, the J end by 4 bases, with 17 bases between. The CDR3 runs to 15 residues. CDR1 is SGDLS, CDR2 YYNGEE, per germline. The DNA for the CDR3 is TGTGCCAGCAGCCACGTCGCACAGGGAGGCTATGGCTACACCTTC. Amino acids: CASSHVAQGGYGYTF.

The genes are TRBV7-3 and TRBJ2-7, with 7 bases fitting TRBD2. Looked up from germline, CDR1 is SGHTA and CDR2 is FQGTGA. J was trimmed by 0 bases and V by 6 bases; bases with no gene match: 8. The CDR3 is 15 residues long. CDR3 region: CASSINGGSSYEQYF. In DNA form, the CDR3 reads TGTGCCAGCAGTATCAACGGGGGGAGCTCCTACGAGCAGTACTTC.

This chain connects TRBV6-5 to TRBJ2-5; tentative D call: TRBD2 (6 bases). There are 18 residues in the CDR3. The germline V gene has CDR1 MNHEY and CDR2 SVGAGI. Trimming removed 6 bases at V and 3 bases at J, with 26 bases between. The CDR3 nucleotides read TGTGCCAGCAGCCAAGACCGTCGACGGGCCGGGGGTGAAGAGACCCAGTACTTC. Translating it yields CASSQDRRRAGGEETQYF.

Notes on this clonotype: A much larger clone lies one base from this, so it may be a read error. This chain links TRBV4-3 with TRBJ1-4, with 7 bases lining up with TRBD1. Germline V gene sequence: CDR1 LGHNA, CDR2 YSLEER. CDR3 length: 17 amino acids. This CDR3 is CASSQDTQGRTNEKLVF. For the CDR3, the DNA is TGCGCCAGCAGCCAAGATACACAGGGGAGAACTAATGAAAAACTGGTTTTT.

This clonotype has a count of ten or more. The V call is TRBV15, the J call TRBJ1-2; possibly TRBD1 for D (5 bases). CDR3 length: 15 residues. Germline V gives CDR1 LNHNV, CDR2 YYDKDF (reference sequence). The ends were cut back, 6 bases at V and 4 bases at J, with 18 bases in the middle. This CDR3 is CATRRDSGSVYGYTF. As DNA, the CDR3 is TGTGCCACCAGACGGGACTCAGGGAGCGTCTATGGCTACACCTTC.